One and the same sample provided the 13 T cell receptor beta chains below, sequenced in a study of cytomegalovirus exposure and HLA in healthy donors (dated by TCRdb to about 2017). To prepare the library, the immunoSEQ multiplex PCR assay was applied. The multiplex PCR relied on a mix of 60 forward primers for TCR Vbeta segments and 13 reverse primers for TCR Jbeta segments. Sourced from immuneACCESS, this table was stored by TCRdb with only in-frame sequences that have V and J called. A share of the clones is absent; for the studies checked, an unresolved V gene accounts for under half, and the remainder has no known explanation. This sample's table has entries for roughly 200,000 clones. The ten largest clones represent less than 6.5% of the sample. Sequenced sample: PBMCs. The origin of the receptors is a man younger than 40 in good health and CMV-seronegative.

The chain joins TRBV28 to TRBJ1-1; 8 bases map to TRBD1. The CDR3 extends over 16 amino acids. Germline CDR1 reads MDHEN; CDR2 reads SYDVKM. Losses at the gene ends were 5 bases for V and 5 bases for J; bases not matched to a gene: 13. Here the CDR3 DNA reads TGTGCCAGCAGTAGGGCAGGGGGCTGGCGGACAACTGAAGCTTTCTTT. Its protein is CASSRAGGWRTTEAFF.

This chain uses TRBV1 with TRBJ2-2; TRBD2 is the table's D call and was not checked against the DNA. TRBV1 is a known pseudogene. The CDR3 extends over 18 amino acids. The CDR3, as DNA: TGCACCAGCAGCCAGTCCGTACTTAGCGGGGGAAACACCGGGGAGCTGTTTTTT. Translated: CTSSQSVLSGGNTGELFF.

The rearrangement links TRBV15 to TRBJ1-4; TRBD1 matches 9 bases. The CDR3 extends over 15 amino acids. Losses at the gene ends were 1 base for V and 4 bases for J; bases not matched to a gene: 1. The germline gives CDR1 LNHNV, CDR2 YYDKDF (reference sequence). As DNA, the CDR3 is TGTGCCACCAGCAGAGCGACAGGGGGTAATGAAAAACTGTTTTTT. Translated: CATSRATGGNEKLFF.

The chain combines TRBV29-1 with TRBJ2-6; 8 positions agree with TRBD2. Germline CDR1 is SQVTM and CDR2 is ANQGSEA. V trimming: 5 bases; J trimming: 3 bases; junction bases outside the gene matches: 6. The CDR3 extends over 15 amino acids. CDR3 protein: CSVPFAGGGANVLTF. CDR3 bases: TGCAGCGTTCCTTTTGCGGGGGGTGGGGCCAACGTCCTGACTTTC.

The chain carries TRBV27 and TRBJ1-2; 10 bases align to TRBD1. Trimming cost V 7 bases and J 4 bases; bases outside gene matches: 3. The CDR3 contains 13 residues. Germline-derived CDR1 and CDR2 are MNHEY and SMNVEV (reference sequence). CDR3 DNA sequence: TGTGCCAGCAATGGACAGGGGGGCTATGGCTACACCTTC. Translation: CASNGQGGYGYTF.

The V gene is TRBV10-3, the J gene TRBJ2-5; D is perhaps TRBD2 (6 bases). The CDR3 is made up of 20 amino acids. Trimming cost V 6 bases and J 1 base, with 30 bases left between them. Germline lookup yields CDR1 ENHRY and CDR2 SYGVKD. CDR3 sequence: CAISARGYTMSGQTQETQYF. The CDR3 DNA reads TGTGCCATCAGCGCGCGGGGCTATACTATGAGTGGGCAGACCCAAGAGACCCAGTACTTC.

V is TRBV10-3 and J is TRBJ1-2, with D unresolved. Germline V gives CDR1 ENHRY, CDR2 SYGVKD. V gave up 4 bases and J gave up 8 bases, with 8 bases separating them. The CDR3 runs to 11 residues. CDR3: CAISALWGYTF. The CDR3 bases are TGTGCCATCAGTGCCCTATGGGGCTACACCTTC.

The chain carries TRBV19 and TRBJ1-2; D perhaps matches TRBD1 (6 bases). CDR3 length: 14 amino acids. The germline CDR1 and CDR2 sequences are LNHDA and SQIVND (reference sequence). Trimming stripped 6 bases from V and 0 bases from J, with 11 bases between. CDR3 amino acids: CASRKDRTNYGYTF. The DNA for the CDR3 is TGTGCCAGTAGGAAGGACAGAACTAACTATGGCTACACCTTC.

The CDR3 region has the DNA TGTGCCAGCTCACATCGGTGGACTAGCGGGAGGTTAGAAGAGACCCAGTACTTC. Amino acids: CASSHRWTSGRLEETQYF. V and J are TRBV18 and TRBJ2-5; 14 bases fit TRBD2. Trimming cost V 4 bases and J 3 bases; bases outside gene matches: 10. The germline V gene encodes CDR1 KGHSH and CDR2 LQKENI. This CDR3 comprises 18 residues. Using reference TRBV18 and TRBJ2-5 for the parts outside the CDR3, the full variable domain is NAGVMQNPRHLVRRRGQEARLRCSPMKGHSHVYWYRQLPEEGLKFMVYLQKENIIDESGMPKERFSAEFPKEGPSILRIQQVVRGDSAAYFCASSHRWTSGRLEETQYFGPGTRLLVL.

The gene calls are TRBV5-6 and TRBJ2-7, with 7 bases lining up with TRBD2. CDR1 and CDR2 (germline): SGHDT, YYEEEE. The CDR3 has 14 amino acids. Trimming took 4 bases from V and 7 from J; bases not matched to a gene: 11. Here the CDR3 DNA reads TGTGCCAGCAGCCTCCCTGGGGGGGGTTGGGAGCAGTACTTC. It yields the protein CASSLPGGGWEQYF. The entire variable domain, with the rest obtained from reference TRBV5-6 and TRBJ2-7, is as follows: DAGVTQSPTHLIKTRGQQVTLRCSPKSGHDTVSWYQQALGQGPQFIFQYYEEEERQRGNFPDRFSGHQFPNYSSELNVNALLLGDSALYLCASSLPGGGWEQYFGPGTRLTVT.

The CDR3 bases are TGCGCCAGCAGCCAAGATAAGGGGTTCTATGGCTACACCTTC. As protein: CASSQDKGFYGYTF. The chain carries TRBV4-1 and TRBJ1-2; a possible D gene is TRBD1 (5 bases). Trimming took 0 bases from V and 4 from J, leaving 9 bases between them. The CDR3 consists of 14 residues. CDR1 MGHRA and CDR2 YSYEKL come from the germline V gene.

The chain has TRBV7-9 and TRBJ1-1; 9 bases fit TRBD1. The CDR3 spans 15 residues. Germline V CDR1 and CDR2: SEHNR, FQNEAQ (reference sequence). The V gene end was trimmed by 5 bases and the J gene end by 0 bases; junction bases not matched to a gene: 4. CDR3 sequence: CASSQDRGMNTEAFF. The CDR3 bases are TGTGCCAGCAGCCAAGACAGGGGGATGAACACTGAAGCTTTCTTT.

The V call is TRBV29-1, the J call TRBJ1-2, with 8 positions matching TRBD1. The V gene end was trimmed by 7 bases and the J gene end by 3 bases; junction bases not matched to a gene: 7. The CDR3 runs 13 residues. CDR1 and CDR2 from the germline V gene are SQVTM and ANQGSEA. The CDR3 spells CSAEGQEYYGYTF. The CDR3 DNA is TGCAGCGCCGAGGGACAGGAGTACTATGGCTACACCTTC.